This section outlines one TCR beta chain sequence together with its context. CDR3 length: 15 amino acids. Trimming pared 4 bases from V and 4 bases from J, leaving 16 bases between. Germline-derived CDR1 and CDR2 are LNHDA and SQIVND (reference sequence). This sample was included in a study of Ad26.COV2.S vaccination and SARS-CoV-2 variants. Treatment described: roughly 19 received Ad26.COV2.S at low or high dose, single or two shots; 5 received placebo; per-sample allocation not given. Specimens were obtained on day 63 following the first vaccine or placebo injection. Within Boston, the person who donated was an adult of 18-55 years. Sequencing was performed with immunoSEQ multiplex PCR; in TCRdb, only in-frame clones are kept and a portion is missing. The sample holds about 480,000 clones; around 90% are singletons and the top ten take around 13%.

V and J are TRBV19 and TRBJ1-1; D not certain. This sequence originates from a person between 18 and 59 years old who received the Ad26.COV2.S COVID-19 vaccine or a placebo. The sequencing used peripheral blood, collected in a trial of Ad26.COV2.S vaccine versus placebo. For the CDR3, the DNA is TGTGCCAGTAGTAACCTCGCTGGGGAAACCACTGAAGCTTTCTTT. Translation: CASSNLAGETTEAFF.